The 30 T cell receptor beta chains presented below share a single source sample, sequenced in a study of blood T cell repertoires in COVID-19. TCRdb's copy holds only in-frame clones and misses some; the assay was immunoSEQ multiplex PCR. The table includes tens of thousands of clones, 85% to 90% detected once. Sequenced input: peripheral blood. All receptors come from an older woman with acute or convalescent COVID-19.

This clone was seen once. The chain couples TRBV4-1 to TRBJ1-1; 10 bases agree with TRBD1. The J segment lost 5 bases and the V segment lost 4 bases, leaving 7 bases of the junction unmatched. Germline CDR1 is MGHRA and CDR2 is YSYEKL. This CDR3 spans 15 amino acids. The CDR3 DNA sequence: TGCGCCAGCAGCCCTGGGACAGGGGTAGAGACTGAAGCTTTCTTT. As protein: CASSPGTGVETEAFF.

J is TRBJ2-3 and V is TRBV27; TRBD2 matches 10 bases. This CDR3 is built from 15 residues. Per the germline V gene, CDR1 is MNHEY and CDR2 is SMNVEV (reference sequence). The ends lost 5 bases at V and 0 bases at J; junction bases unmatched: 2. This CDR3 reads CASSLTSGSTDTQYF. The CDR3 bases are TGTGCCAGCAGTCTGACTAGCGGGAGCACAGATACGCAGTATTTT.

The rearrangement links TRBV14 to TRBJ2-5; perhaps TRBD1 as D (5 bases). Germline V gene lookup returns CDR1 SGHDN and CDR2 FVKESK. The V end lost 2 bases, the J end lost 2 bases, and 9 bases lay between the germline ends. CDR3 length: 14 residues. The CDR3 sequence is CASSQNSGQETQYF. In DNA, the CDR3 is TGTGCCAGCAGCCAAAACTCAGGGCAAGAGACCCAGTACTTC.

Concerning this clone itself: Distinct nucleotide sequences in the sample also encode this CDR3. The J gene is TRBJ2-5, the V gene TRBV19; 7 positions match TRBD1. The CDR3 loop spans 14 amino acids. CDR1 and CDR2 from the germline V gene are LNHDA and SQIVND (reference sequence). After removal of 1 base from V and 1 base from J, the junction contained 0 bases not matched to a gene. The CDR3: CASSIGQGQETQYF. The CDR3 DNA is TGTGCCAGTAGTATAGGACAGGGCCAAGAGACCCAGTACTTC.

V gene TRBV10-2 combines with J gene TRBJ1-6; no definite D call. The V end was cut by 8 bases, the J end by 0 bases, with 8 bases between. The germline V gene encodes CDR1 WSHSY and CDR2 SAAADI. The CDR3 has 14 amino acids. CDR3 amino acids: CASRKSSYNSPLHF. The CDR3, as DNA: TGCGCCAGCCGTAAGAGCTCCTATAATTCACCCCTCCACTTT.

For the CDR3, the DNA is TGTGCCTGGACCAAATCCCCGGGGAGGAAACTGTTTTTT. The encoded protein is CAWTKSPGRKLFF. The V call is TRBV30, the J call TRBJ1-4, with D unclear. The V and J ends lost 4 bases and 11 bases respectively, with 17 bases between them. The CDR3 totals 13 residues. CDR1 and CDR2 (germline): GTSNPN, SVGIG (reference sequence).

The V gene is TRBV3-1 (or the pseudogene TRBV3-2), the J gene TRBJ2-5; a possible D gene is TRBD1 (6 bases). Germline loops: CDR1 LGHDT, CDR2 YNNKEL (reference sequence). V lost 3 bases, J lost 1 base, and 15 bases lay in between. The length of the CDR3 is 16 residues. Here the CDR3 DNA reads TGTGCCAGCAGCCAGGAAGCAGGGGCGCGCCAAGAGACCCAGTACTTC. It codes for CASSQEAGARQETQYF.

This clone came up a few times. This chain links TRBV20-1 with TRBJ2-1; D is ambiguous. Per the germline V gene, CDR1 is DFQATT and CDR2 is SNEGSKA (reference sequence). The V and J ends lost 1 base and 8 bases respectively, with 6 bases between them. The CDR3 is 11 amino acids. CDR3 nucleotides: TGCAGTGCTAGAGTGTCGGATGAGCAGTTCTTC. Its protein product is CSARVSDEQFF.

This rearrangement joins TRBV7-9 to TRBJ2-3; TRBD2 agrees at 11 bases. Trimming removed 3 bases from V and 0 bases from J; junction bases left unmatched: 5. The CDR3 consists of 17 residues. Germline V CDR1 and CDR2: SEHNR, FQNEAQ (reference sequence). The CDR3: CASSFSTSGASTDTQYF. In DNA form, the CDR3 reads TGTGCCAGCAGCTTCTCGACTAGCGGGGCTAGCACAGATACGCAGTATTTT.

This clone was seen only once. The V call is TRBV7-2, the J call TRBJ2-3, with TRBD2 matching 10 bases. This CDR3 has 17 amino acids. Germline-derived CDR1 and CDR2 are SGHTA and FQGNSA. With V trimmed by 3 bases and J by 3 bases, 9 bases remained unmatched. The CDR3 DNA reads TGTGCCAGCAGCTTCCGAGCTAGCGGGAGTGGGACAGATACGCAGTATTTT. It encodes CASSFRASGSGTDTQYF.

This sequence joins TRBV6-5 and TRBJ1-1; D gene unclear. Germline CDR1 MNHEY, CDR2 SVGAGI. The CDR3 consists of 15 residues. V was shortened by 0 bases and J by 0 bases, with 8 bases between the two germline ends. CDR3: CASSYSGVLNTEAFF. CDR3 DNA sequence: TGTGCCAGCAGTTACTCTGGAGTTCTGAACACTGAAGCTTTCTTT.

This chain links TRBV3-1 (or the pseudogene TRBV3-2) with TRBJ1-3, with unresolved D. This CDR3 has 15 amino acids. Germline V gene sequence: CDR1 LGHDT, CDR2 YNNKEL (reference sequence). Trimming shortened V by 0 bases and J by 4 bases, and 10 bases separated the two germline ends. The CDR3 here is CASSQDGVAGNTIYF. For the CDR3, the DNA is TGTGCCAGCAGCCAAGATGGAGTAGCCGGAAACACCATATATTTT.

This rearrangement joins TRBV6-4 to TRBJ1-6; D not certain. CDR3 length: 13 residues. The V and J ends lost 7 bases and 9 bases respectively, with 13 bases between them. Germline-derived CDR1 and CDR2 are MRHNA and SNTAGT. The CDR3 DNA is TGTGCCAGCATTGAGGGCCGTGGTTCACCCCTCCACTTT. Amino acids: CASIEGRGSPLHF.

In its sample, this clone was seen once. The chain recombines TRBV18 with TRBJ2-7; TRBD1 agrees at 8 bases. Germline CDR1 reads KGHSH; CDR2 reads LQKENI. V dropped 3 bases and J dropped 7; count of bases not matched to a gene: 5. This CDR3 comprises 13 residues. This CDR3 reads CASSPDRDGEQYV. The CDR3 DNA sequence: TGTGCCAGCTCACCGGACAGGGACGGGGAGCAGTACGTC.

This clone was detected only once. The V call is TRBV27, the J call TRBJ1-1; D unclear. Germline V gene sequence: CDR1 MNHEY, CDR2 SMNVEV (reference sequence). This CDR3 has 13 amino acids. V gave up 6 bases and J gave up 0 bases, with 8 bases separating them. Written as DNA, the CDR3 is TGTGCCAGCAGCCGGACTCTGAACACTGAAGCTTTCTTT. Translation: CASSRTLNTEAFF.

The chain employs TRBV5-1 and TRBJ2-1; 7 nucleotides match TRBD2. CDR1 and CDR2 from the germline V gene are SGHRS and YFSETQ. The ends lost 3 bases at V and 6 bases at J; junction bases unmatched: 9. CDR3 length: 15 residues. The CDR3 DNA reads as TGCGCCAGCAGCTGGACTAGTCTGGGGGGCAATGAGCAGTTCTTC. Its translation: CASSWTSLGGNEQFF.

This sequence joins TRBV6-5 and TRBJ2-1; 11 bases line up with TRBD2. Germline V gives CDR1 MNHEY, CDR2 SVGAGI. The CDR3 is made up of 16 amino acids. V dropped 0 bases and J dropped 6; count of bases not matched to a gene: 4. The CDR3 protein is CASSYSGLAEPNEQFF. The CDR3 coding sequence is TGTGCCAGCAGTTACTCGGGACTAGCGGAACCCAATGAGCAGTTCTTC.

The CDR3 here is CATSGRAGGGTDTQYF. The DNA of the CDR3 is TGTGCCACCTCCGGGAGAGCGGGAGGAGGCACAGATACGCAGTATTTT. This chain links TRBV10-3 with TRBJ2-3, with 9 nucleotides matching TRBD2. CDR1 is ENHRY and CDR2 is SYGVKD in the germline V gene. The trim removed 10 bases at V and 1 base at J, leaving 12 bases unmatched. The CDR3 covers 16 residues.

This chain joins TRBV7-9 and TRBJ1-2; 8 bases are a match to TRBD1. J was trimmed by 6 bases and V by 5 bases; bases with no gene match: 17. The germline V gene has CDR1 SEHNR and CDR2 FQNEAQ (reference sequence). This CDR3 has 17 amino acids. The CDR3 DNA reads TGTGCCAGCAGCATTAGCGCCGGACAGGGTGGTCATGATGGCTACACCTTC. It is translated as CASSISAGQGGHDGYTF.

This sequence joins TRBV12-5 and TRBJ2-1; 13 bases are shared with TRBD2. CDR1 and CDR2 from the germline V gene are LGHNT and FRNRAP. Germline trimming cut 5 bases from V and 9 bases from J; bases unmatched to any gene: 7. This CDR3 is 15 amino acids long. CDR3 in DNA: TGTGCTAGTGGTCTCGGACTAGCGGGAGCAGTTGAGCAGTTCTTC. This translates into CASGLGLAGAVEQFF.

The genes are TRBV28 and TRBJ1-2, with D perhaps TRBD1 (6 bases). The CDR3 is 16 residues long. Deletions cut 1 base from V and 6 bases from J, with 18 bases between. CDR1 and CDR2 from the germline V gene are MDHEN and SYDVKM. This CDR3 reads CASSLLRGGRTNGYTF. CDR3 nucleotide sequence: TGTGCCAGCAGTTTATTAAGGGGGGGGCGCACGAATGGCTACACCTTC.

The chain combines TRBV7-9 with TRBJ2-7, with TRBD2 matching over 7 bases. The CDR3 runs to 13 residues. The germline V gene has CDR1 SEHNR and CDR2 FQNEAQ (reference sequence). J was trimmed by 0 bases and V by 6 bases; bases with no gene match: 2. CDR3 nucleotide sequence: TGTGCCAGCAGGCGGGGGAGCTCCTACGAGCAGTACGTC. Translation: CASRRGSSYEQYV.

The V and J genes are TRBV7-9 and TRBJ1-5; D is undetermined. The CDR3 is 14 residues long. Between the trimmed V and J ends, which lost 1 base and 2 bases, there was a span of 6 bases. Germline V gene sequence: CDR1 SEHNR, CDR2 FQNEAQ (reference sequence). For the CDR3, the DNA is TGTGCCAGCAGCTTAGATACGGGCAATCAGCCCCAGCATTTT. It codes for CASSLDTGNQPQHF.

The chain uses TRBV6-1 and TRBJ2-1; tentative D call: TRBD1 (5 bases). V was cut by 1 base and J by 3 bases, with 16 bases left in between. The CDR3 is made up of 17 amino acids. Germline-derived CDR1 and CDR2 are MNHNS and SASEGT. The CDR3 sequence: CASSEVWGRTFYNEQFF. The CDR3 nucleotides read TGTGCCAGCAGTGAAGTATGGGGCCGCACTTTCTACAATGAGCAGTTCTTC.

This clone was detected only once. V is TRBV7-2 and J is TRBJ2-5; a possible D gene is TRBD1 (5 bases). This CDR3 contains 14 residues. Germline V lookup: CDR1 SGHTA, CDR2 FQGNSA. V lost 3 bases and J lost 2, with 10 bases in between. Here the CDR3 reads CASSFARTQETQYF. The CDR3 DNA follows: TGTGCCAGCAGCTTTGCCAGGACACAAGAGACCCAGTACTTC.

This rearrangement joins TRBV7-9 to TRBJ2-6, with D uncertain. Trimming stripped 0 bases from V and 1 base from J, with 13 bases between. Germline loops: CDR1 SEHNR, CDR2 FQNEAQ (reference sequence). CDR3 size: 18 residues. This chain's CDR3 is CASSLAEWSLSGANVLTF. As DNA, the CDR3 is TGTGCCAGCAGCTTAGCGGAGTGGAGCTTGTCTGGGGCCAACGTCCTGACTTTC.

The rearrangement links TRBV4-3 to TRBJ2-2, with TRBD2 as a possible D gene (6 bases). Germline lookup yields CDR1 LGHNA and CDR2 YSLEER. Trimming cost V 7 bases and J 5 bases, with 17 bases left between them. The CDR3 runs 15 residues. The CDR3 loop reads CASTATVGGTGELFF. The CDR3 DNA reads TGCGCCAGCACCGCTACCGTTGGAGGGACCGGGGAGCTGTTTTTT.

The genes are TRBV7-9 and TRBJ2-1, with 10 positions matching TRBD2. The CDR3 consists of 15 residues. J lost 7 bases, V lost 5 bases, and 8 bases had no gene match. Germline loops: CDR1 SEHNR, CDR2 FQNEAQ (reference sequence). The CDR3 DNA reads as TGTGCCAGCAGCCCAGGACTAGCGGCAGGAAATGAGCAGTTCTTC. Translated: CASSPGLAAGNEQFF.

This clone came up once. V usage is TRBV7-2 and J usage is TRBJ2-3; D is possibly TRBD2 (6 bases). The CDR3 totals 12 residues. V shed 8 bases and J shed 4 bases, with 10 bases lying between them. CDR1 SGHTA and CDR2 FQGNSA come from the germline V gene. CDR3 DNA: TGTGCCAGCGCGGGATTTGCAGATACGCAGTATTTT. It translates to CASAGFADTQYF.

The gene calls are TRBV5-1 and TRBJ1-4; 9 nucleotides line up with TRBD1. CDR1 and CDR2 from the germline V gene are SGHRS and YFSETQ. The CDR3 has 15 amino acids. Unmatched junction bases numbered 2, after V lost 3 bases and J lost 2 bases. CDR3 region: CASSSTGGTNEKLFF. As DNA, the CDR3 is TGCGCCAGCAGCTCCACAGGGGGCACTAATGAAAAACTGTTTTTT.